This TCR beta chain comes out of a study of shared clonotypes between healthy human individuals. Deep level was the assay's run setting. Produced via immunoSEQ multiplex PCR; TCRdb's table is partial and in-frame only. The sample lists about 1 million clones; about 74% were seen once. General observations from the study: Generation probabilities were higher for clonotypes shared across all four sorted-subset donors than for unshared ones.

All of the donors resided in Nashville, Tennessee, and each was a Caucasian adult. Germline loops: CDR1 SGHVS, CDR2 FQNEAQ. CDR3 size: 12 residues. Turning to this clone: Its specificity is not known. At one of its ends the junction is not consistent with the germline gene, which may arise from a read error.

The chain links TRBV7-8 to TRBJ1-2; 8 positions match TRBD1. The sample consisted of memory CD4+ T cells sorted from blood. The subset is: CD45RA-negative fraction. This clonotype originated in a man aged 18 to 35 in good health. For the CDR3, the DNA is TGTGCCAGCAGTACAAGGACAGGGAAAGGCGCCTTC. Translated: CASSTRTGKGAF.